Each of the 20 T cell receptor beta chains below was sequenced from the same sample in a study of T cells after yellow fever vaccination. TCRdb passed the 5' RACE reads through MiXCR, listing each CDR3 protein once. The table shows 250,000 to 300,000 distinct CDR3 sequences, with about 5.2% occurring only once. The sample consisted of CD4+ T cells sorted from PBMCs, taken on the day of the yellow fever booster vaccination. Receptors originate from a man aged 18 to 35 who received the YFV17D yellow fever vaccine.

At least ten counts were recorded for this clonotype. This chain joins TRBV7-9 and TRBJ2-3; possibly TRBD2 for D (5 bases). V shed 6 bases and J shed 0 bases, with 16 bases lying between them. The CDR3 covers 16 residues. Looked up from germline, CDR1 is SEHNR and CDR2 is FQNEAQ (reference sequence). CDR3 in amino acids: CASSRREHPSTDTQYF. The CDR3 DNA reads TGTGCCAGCAGTCGAAGGGAGCATCCTAGCACAGATACGCAGTATTTT.

This clonotype was seen a handful of times. This rearrangement joins TRBV5-1 to TRBJ2-1, with 8 bases fitting TRBD1. V gave up 4 bases and J gave up 9 bases; unmatched junction bases: 12. Germline lookup yields CDR1 SGHRS and CDR2 YFSETQ. The CDR3 is made up of 15 amino acids. The CDR3 bases are TGCGCCAGCAGCCCCCGGACAGGGACTTTGGGTGAGCAGTTCTTC. This sequence encodes CASSPRTGTLGEQFF.

This clonotype was observed many times. The chain has TRBV12-3 or TRBV12-4 and TRBJ1-5, with 7 bases identical to TRBD1. This CDR3 has 13 amino acids. With V trimmed by 6 bases and J by 7 bases, 6 bases remained unmatched. The CDR3 DNA reads as TGTGCCAGCAGCTGGGACAGACTCCAGCCCCAGCATTTT. This sequence encodes CASSWDRLQPQHF.

This clonotype was counted a few times. The chain combines TRBV3-1 with TRBJ2-2, with D unresolved. Looked up from germline, CDR1 is LGHDT and CDR2 is YNNKEL (reference sequence). CDR3 length equals 12 residues. The V end lost 4 bases, the J end lost 7 bases, and 7 bases lay between the germline ends. The CDR3 DNA reads as TGTGCCAGCAGCCTTAGTATCGGGGAGCTGTTTTTT. Its protein is CASSLSIGELFF.

This clonotype appeared many times. V is TRBV20-1 and J is TRBJ2-3; TRBD2 might be the D (6 bases). There are 14 residues in the CDR3. The ends were cut back, 2 bases at V and 5 bases at J, with 14 bases in the middle. Germline values: CDR1 DFQATT, CDR2 SNEGSKA (reference sequence). CDR3 residues: CSARPGTFGDTQYF. The CDR3 DNA reads TGCAGTGCTAGACCCGGGACTTTCGGAGATACGCAGTATTTT.

This clonotype was counted between two and nine times. This rearrangement joins TRBV29-1 to TRBJ1-1; unclear D gene. V was cut by 1 base and J by 4 bases, with 10 bases left in between. The CDR3 spans 13 residues. Germline CDR1 SQVTM, CDR2 ANQGSEA. CDR3 bases: TGCAGCGTTGAAGGGGCACGGGCCACTGAAGCTTTCTTT. The encoded protein is CSVEGARATEAFF.

This clonotype was seen a handful of times. The chain combines TRBV19 with TRBJ1-5, with 7 bases aligning to TRBD1. There are 13 residues in the CDR3. J gave up 6 bases and V 11 bases, and 10 bases lay outside the gene matches. CDR1 and CDR2 (germline): LNHDA, SQIVND (reference sequence). The CDR3: CACSETGFQPQHF. In nucleotides, the CDR3 is TGTGCCTGTTCAGAGACAGGGTTTCAGCCCCAGCATTTT.

The V and J genes are TRBV29-1 and TRBJ2-5; 10 bases line up with TRBD2. This CDR3 spans 15 amino acids. In germline, CDR1 is SQVTM, CDR2 ANQGSEA. The V segment lost 1 base and the J segment 5 bases; nucleotides outside the gene matches: 7. CDR3 loop: CSVEGERGGSETQYF. CDR3 DNA: TGCAGCGTTGAAGGGGAGCGGGGGGGCTCGGAGACCCAGTACTTC.

V usage is TRBV4-2 and J usage is TRBJ2-5; D not certain. Germline CDR1 LGHNA, CDR2 YNFKEQ. The germline V and J ends were trimmed by 0 bases and 3 bases, with 14 bases remaining between them. CDR3 length: 16 residues. Written as DNA, the CDR3 is TGTGCCAGCAGCCAAGAGGCCAGATCGTTAAAAGAGACCCAGTACTTC. It yields the protein CASSQEARSLKETQYF.

This clonotype was seen at least ten times. V usage is TRBV5-1 and J usage is TRBJ1-1; perhaps TRBD1 as D (5 bases). V lost 0 bases and J 3 bases, leaving 12 bases between the germline ends. Germline V gene sequence: CDR1 SGHRS, CDR2 YFSETQ. The CDR3 is made up of 15 amino acids. Here the CDR3 reads CASSLVLGADTEAFF. The CDR3 region has the DNA TGCGCCAGCAGCTTGGTTTTAGGGGCGGACACTGAAGCTTTCTTT.

This clonotype was seen a handful of times. The chain uses TRBV5-1 and TRBJ1-2, with 9 bases identical to TRBD1. Germline CDR1 reads SGHRS; CDR2 reads YFSETQ. V shed 4 bases and J 6 bases; nucleotides not matched to a gene: 7. The CDR3 is 14 amino acids. The CDR3 region is CASSPFGTGNGYTF. DNA of the CDR3: TGCGCCAGCAGCCCCTTCGGGACAGGGAATGGCTACACCTTC.

This clonotype was picked up many times. The chain joins TRBV2 to TRBJ2-3; unclear D gene. CDR1 SNHLY and CDR2 FYNNEI come from the germline V gene. The CDR3 extends over 14 amino acids. The V end lost 3 bases, the J end lost 6 bases, and 13 bases lay between the germline ends. DNA for the CDR3: TGTGCCAGCAGTGACCGTTCAGGAATGGATACGCAGTATTTT. Amino acid sequence: CASSDRSGMDTQYF.

This clonotype appeared a few times. The chain couples TRBV20-1 to TRBJ2-7; 8 nucleotides align to TRBD1. The V gene end was trimmed by 4 bases and the J gene end by 4 bases; junction bases not matched to a gene: 6. Germline loops: CDR1 DFQATT, CDR2 SNEGSKA (reference sequence). This CDR3 has 13 amino acids. The CDR3 sequence is CSAKITGGYEQYF. The CDR3 coding sequence is TGCAGTGCTAAGATAACAGGGGGATACGAGCAGTACTTC.

This clonotype came up many times. The chain recombines TRBV12-3 or TRBV12-4 with TRBJ2-1; 11 positions agree with TRBD2. Trimming cost V 6 bases and J 7 bases; bases outside gene matches: 11. This CDR3 contains 16 residues. The CDR3 region is CASRLGTSGLPNEQFF. DNA of the CDR3: TGTGCCAGCAGACTCGGGACTAGCGGCCTCCCGAATGAGCAGTTCTTC.

This clonotype appeared a few times. The V gene is TRBV12-3 or TRBV12-4, the J gene TRBJ1-2, with a weak D call TRBD1 (5 bases). V lost 3 bases, J lost 3 bases, and 11 bases lay in between. This CDR3 comprises 14 residues. The CDR3 DNA sequence: TGTGCCAGCAGTTTCTTGGGGGGGGACTATGGCTACACCTTC. As protein: CASSFLGGDYGYTF.

This clonotype was detected only a few times. The chain carries TRBV7-8 and TRBJ2-2; 9 positions match TRBD1. Germline CDR1 and CDR2: SGHVS and FQNEAQ. V trimming: 5 bases; J trimming: 0 bases; junction bases outside the gene matches: 7. This CDR3 region has 17 residues. The DNA of the CDR3 is TGTGCCAGCAGCCAGAGGACAGGGGTCACGAACACCGGGGAGCTGTTTTTT. Protein sequence: CASSQRTGVTNTGELFF.

The V gene is TRBV19, the J gene TRBJ2-7; 7 positions match TRBD1. Germline loops: CDR1 LNHDA, CDR2 SQIVND (reference sequence). V gave up 5 bases and J gave up 0 bases; unmatched junction bases: 4. The length of the CDR3 is 14 residues. CDR3 sequence (DNA): TGTGCCAGTAGTGGGAGACAGGGCTCCTACGAGCAGTACTTC. Translating it yields CASSGRQGSYEQYF.

This clonotype was seen a handful of times. The chain is built from TRBV19 and TRBJ1-5, with D hard to call. The CDR3 is made up of 14 amino acids. Germline V gene lookup returns CDR1 LNHDA and CDR2 SQIVND (reference sequence). V shed 2 bases and J shed 4 bases, with 9 bases lying between them. The CDR3 reads CASSIRLGNQPQHF. The DNA for the CDR3 is TGTGCCAGTAGTATACGGTTAGGGAATCAGCCCCAGCATTTT. Full variable domain (rest looked up from reference TRBV19 and TRBJ1-5): DGGITQSPKYLFRKEGQNVTLSCEQNLNHDAMYWYRQDPGQGLRLIYYSQIVNDFQKGDIAEGYSVSREKKESFPLTVTSAQKNPTAFYLCASSIRLGNQPQHFGDGTRLSIL.

The sample holds a few counts of this clonotype. The V and J genes are TRBV6-2 or TRBV6-3 and TRBJ1-5; no firm D call. Germline CDR1 reads MNHEY; CDR2 reads SVGEGT. V gave up 6 bases and J gave up 6 bases, with 9 bases separating them. The CDR3 is made up of 12 amino acids. The chain's CDR3 is CASSPLTQPQHF. In nucleotides, the CDR3 is TGTGCCAGCAGCCCTCTAACTCAGCCCCAGCATTTT.

The chain carries TRBV6-1 and TRBJ2-1; D is undetermined. Trimming took off 4 bases at V and 7 bases at J, with 17 bases between the two ends. The germline gives CDR1 MNHNS, CDR2 SASEGT. The length of the CDR3 is 15 residues. The CDR3 loop is CASSVLPGSRNEQFF. CDR3 nucleotides: TGTGCCAGCAGTGTTCTTCCCGGCAGCAGGAATGAGCAGTTCTTC.